Detailed here is one T cell receptor (beta chain). The sample originates from a study of blood T cell repertoires in COVID-19. As for the study in general: The study drew acute and convalescent COVID-19 samples from the United States, Italy and Spain. The analysed material was cDNA or gDNA that came from T cells, B-cell-depleted T cells, or PBMCs.

The CDR3 is 12 residues long. The germline CDR1 and CDR2 sequences are SNHLY and FYNNEI. Trimming left V 7 bases short and J 1 base short, with 7 bases between. In the source study's methods: For nucleated cells, counts were estimated from reference gene primer amplification. The protocol was immunoSEQ multiplex PCR, while the TCRdb copy is restricted to in-frame clones and leaves out a portion. V and J calls and clone size follow that table, whereas D and trimming were derived from the DNA. The repertoire holds about 140,000 clones, with approximately 88% as singletons. Sequencing was carried out using peripheral blood. The TCR sequence derives from a human donor in a cohort sampled during active COVID-19. V is TRBV2 and J is TRBJ1-2; D might be TRBD1 (5 bases). Written as DNA, the CDR3 is TGTGCCAGCAAAGACAGTAACTATGGCTACACCTTC. Translated, it gives CASKDSNYGYTF.